The entry that follows covers one TCR beta chain sequence. Its antigen is unknown. This sample was sequenced with an Illumina HiSeq 2000. 5'RACE template switching, by which a universal primer site and unique molecular identifiers were added, was used to make TCR beta cDNA libraries. Priming for cDNA synthesis came from the TCR beta constant segment, and two successive PCR amplification steps followed. On the study's bioinformatics: Reads were demultiplexed and grouped by UMI with MIGEC, and clonotypes were assembled and quantified with MiTCR. Only TCR cDNA sequences supported by at least two reads were kept to exclude erroneous sequences. The tcR package was used for downstream repertoire analysis, and clonotypes were matched across fractions by CDR3 nucleotide sequence plus V segment. VDJmatch was used to annotate antigen specificity against VDJdb, with one amino acid substitution in CDR3 permitted. The reads went through TCRdb reprocessing, and each CDR3 protein sequence gets one entry with no DNA. TCRdb's processing, not the study's, gives the V and J calls here. The table for this sample shows 200,000 to 300,000 distinct CDR3 sequences. 0.39% of the sample goes to the ten largest clones.

HCMV serostatus was determined by detecting HCMV-specific IgG in serum with a commercial ELISA kit. Ficoll density gradient centrifugation was used to isolate peripheral blood mononuclear cells from blood. The germline V gene (reference sequence) sets CDR1 to DFQATT and CDR2 to SNEGSKA. From the cysteine through the phenylalanine, the CDR3 covers 15 amino acids. The record lacks a DNA sequence. The data were obtained in a study of T cells expressing NK-cell markers (dated by TCRdb to the early 2020s). Regarding the study in general: In sorted CD3+CD56+NKG2C+, CD3+CD56+NKG2C- and CD3+CD56-NKG2C+ T-cell subsets from about 8 donors, TCR beta-chain repertoires were profiled. Seven of the eight sequenced donors were HCMV-seropositive and one was HCMV-seronegative. The eight sequenced donors were randomly selected healthy volunteers, three men and five women. Libraries were sequenced as 2 x 150 bp reads on Illumina HiSeq 2000/2500, MiSeq or NextSeq.

The paper's findings and limits, for the study overall: Whether the expanded NKG2C-expressing T cell clones were specific for HCMV antigens was left unclear. In a handful of donors, the dominant CD3+CD56+NKG2C+ clonotypes were among the top 10 CD8+ clonotypes and accounted for about 1.0-7.0% of CD8+ T cells. Those dominant clonotypes were again the most abundant among CD3+CD56-NKG2C+ cells in a handful of donors, at about 28.3-60.1%.

The clonotype was recovered from a man between 18 and 29 years old in good health. Donor details come from another sample of the same person, matched by shared clones. The sequenced sample consisted of blood T cells: a sorted CD56 or NKG2C T cell subset, CD4+ or CD8+ T cells, or bulk PBMC T cells (not recorded which). Rearrangement joined TRBV20-1 to TRBJ2-1. This receptor carries the CDR3 CSASPRRRSYNEQFF.